Detailed here is one TCR beta chain. The data are from a study of T cell changes during pregnancy in multiple sclerosis. Only in-frame clones appear in the TCRdb table, and some are missing; sequencing was by immunoSEQ multiplex PCR. The sample consists of 70,000 to 95,000 clones, 94% of them appearing once. Trimming cost V 1 base and J 7 bases; bases outside gene matches: 5. CDR3 length equals 15 residues. Germline V gives CDR1 LNHNV, CDR2 YYDKDF (reference sequence). V is TRBV15 and J is TRBJ2-2; TRBD1 aligns across 8 bases. The source was peripheral blood, collected in the third trimester of pregnancy. This clonotype originated in a female donor with multiple sclerosis, enrolled in a pregnancy study. The CDR3 sequence: CATSRAKQGVGELFF. The CDR3 DNA follows: TGTGCCACCAGCAGAGCGAAACAGGGGGTCGGGGAGCTGTTTTTT.